This T cell receptor beta chain was captured in a study of shared clonotypes between healthy human individuals. The germline CDR1 and CDR2 sequences are MDHEN and SYDVKM. Trimming stripped 2 bases from V and 6 bases from J, with 7 bases between. The CDR3 has 12 amino acids. Study-wide findings and caveats: Clonotype sharing among donors, it was expected, would be affected by sequencing depth. Relative to clonotypes present in all four donors, those not shared had lower generation probabilities. It was the few donors that limited the genetic and exposure-history diversity represented.

Execution of the assay was at deep level. Clones were sequenced by immunoSEQ multiplex PCR, and TCRdb holds only the in-frame ones, with some missing. The data hold some 1,600,000 clones, with 95% to 99% observed a single time. In the case of this clone: Its antigen is unknown.

This chain joins TRBV28 and TRBJ1-1, with D uncertain. The sample comprised naive CD4+ T cells sorted from blood. Indicated subset: CD45RA+ positively selected. This sequence was found in a man between 25 and 39 years old in good health. The CDR3 DNA follows: TGTGCCAGCAGTTTAGTCTCCGCTGAAGCTTTCTTT. Protein sequence: CASSLVSAEAFF.